These 9 T cell receptor beta chains were all obtained from the same sample, sequenced in a study of patients and donors after allogeneic stem cell transplantation. TCRdb passed the RT-PCR reads through MiXCR, listing each CDR3 protein once. This sample has 150,000 to 200,000 distinct CDR3 sequences, with 24% found just once. Input material: blood, either unsorted or a sorted T cell fraction (not recorded which). The origin of the receptors is a human donor who was either an allogeneic HSCT recipient or a stem cell or donor lymphocyte infusion donor (not recorded which). It is not recorded whose cells these are; they may come from a transplant donor.

This clonotype was recorded a few times. The rearrangement joins TRBV12-3 or TRBV12-4 to TRBJ1-6; D is uncertain. The CDR3 runs to 17 residues. Deletions cut 5 bases from V and 0 bases from J, with 14 bases between. In DNA, the CDR3 is TGTGCCAGCAGTCACTCCGCGACGAGCTCCTATAATTCACCCCTCCACTTT. Its translation: CASSHSATSSYNSPLHF.

CDR3 protein: CSVVGGDSRYGYTF. The CDR3 nucleotides read TGCAGCGTTGTTGGGGGGGACAGCCGCTATGGCTACACCTTC. The chain combines TRBV29-1 with TRBJ1-2; 7 bases align to TRBD1. CDR1 and CDR2 from the germline V gene are SQVTM and ANQGSEA. After removal of 4 bases from V and 4 bases from J, the junction contained 9 bases not matched to a gene. The CDR3 consists of 14 residues. Full variable domain (rest looked up from reference TRBV29-1 and TRBJ1-2): SAVISQKPSRDICQRGTSLTIQCQVDSQVTMMFWYRQQPGQSLTLIATANQGSEATYESGFVIDKFPISRPNLTFSTLTVSNMSPEDSSIYLCSVVGGDSRYGYTFGSGTRLTVV.

This clonotype was counted a single time. The chain recombines TRBV29-1 with TRBJ2-7; D is unresolved. V was shortened by 7 bases and J by 2 bases, with 15 bases between the two germline ends. Germline V gene lookup returns CDR1 SQVTM and CDR2 ANQGSEA. There are 13 residues in the CDR3. The CDR3 region is CSAERAGPYEQYF. The CDR3 DNA sequence: TGCAGCGCGGAACGGGCCGGTCCCTACGAGCAGTACTTC.

This clonotype came up many times. The chain joins TRBV14 to TRBJ1-2; D gene ambiguous. Germline assignment: CDR1 SGHDN and CDR2 FVKESK. The CDR3 runs to 13 residues. The V end lost 0 bases, the J end lost 5 bases, and 7 bases lay between the germline ends. The CDR3: CASSQEVDYGYTF. CDR3 nucleotides: TGTGCCAGCAGCCAAGAAGTGGATTATGGCTACACCTTC. The variable domain in full, with the rest retrieved from reference TRBV14 and TRBJ1-2, is EAGVTQFPSHSVIEKGQTVTLRCDPISGHDNLYWYRRVMGKEIKFLLHFVKESKQDESGMPNNRFLAERTGGTYSTLKVQPAELEDSGVYFCASSQEVDYGYTFGSGTRLTVV.

In its sample, this clonotype was seen many times. This rearrangement joins TRBV10-3 to TRBJ1-4; D gene ambiguous. This CDR3 region has 14 residues. V was trimmed by 0 bases and J by 8 bases, leaving 10 bases between them. Germline-derived CDR1 and CDR2 are ENHRY and SYGVKD. The CDR3 coding sequence is TGTGCCATCAGTGAGTCGTGGAGGGTCGAAAAACTGTTTTTT. It is translated as CAISESWRVEKLFF.

This clonotype was detected a few times. This rearrangement joins TRBV27 to TRBJ1-2; no firm D call. Germline-derived CDR1 and CDR2 are MNHEY and SMNVEV (reference sequence). The length of the CDR3 is 15 residues. The V end was cut by 5 bases, the J end by 5 bases, with 18 bases between. The CDR3 sequence is CASSLRSGEGYGYTF. CDR3 nucleotides: TGTGCCAGCAGTCTACGGTCAGGAGAAGGTTATGGCTACACCTTC.

The V gene is TRBV4-1, the J gene TRBJ1-1; D gene ambiguous. Germline V CDR1 and CDR2: MGHRA, YSYEKL. CDR3 size: 17 residues. V lost 1 base and J lost 7, with 22 bases in between. The CDR3 DNA reads TGCGCCAGCAGCCAAGTGTTCCGGGGAGGTGTCTCAAGTGAAGCTTTCTTT. This sequence encodes CASSQVFRGGVSSEAFF.

The chain uses TRBV9 and TRBJ1-1, with D maybe TRBD1 (5 bases). There are 13 residues in the CDR3. The germline V gene encodes CDR1 SGDLS and CDR2 YYNGEE. V gave up 2 bases and J gave up 5 bases, with 10 bases separating them. CDR3 sequence: CASSVQGGTEAFF. In nucleotides, the CDR3 is TGTGCCAGCAGCGTTCAGGGAGGAACTGAAGCTTTCTTT.

In its sample, this clonotype was seen a few times. The chain links TRBV5-1 to TRBJ2-1, with 9 bases aligning to TRBD1. V shed 0 bases, J shed 6 bases, and the junction held 10 bases outside the gene matches. CDR1 SGHRS and CDR2 YFSETQ come from the germline V gene. This CDR3 has 17 amino acids. DNA of the CDR3: TGCGCCAGCAGCTTGGGTCGCGGGACAGGGTGGACCAATGAGCAGTTCTTC. It translates to CASSLGRGTGWTNEQFF. Full variable domain (rest looked up from reference TRBV5-1 and TRBJ2-1): KAGVTQTPRYLIKTRGQQVTLSCSPISGHRSVSWYQQTPGQGLQFLFEYFSETQRNKGNFPGRFSGRQFSNSRSEMNVSTLELGDSALYLCASSLGRGTGWTNEQFFGPGTRLTVL.